These 5 T cell receptor beta chains were sequenced from one sample in a study of blood T cell repertoires in COVID-19. Profiling relied on immunoSEQ multiplex PCR, and the TCRdb table lists in-frame clones only, not all of them. The repertoire holds some 270,000 clones, about nine tenths seen once, with approximately 2% in the top ten. Sequences were obtained from PBMCs or T cells enriched from blood (not recorded which). The receptor source for this set is a woman in her sixties who had recovered from COVID-19.

This rearrangement joins TRBV6-1 to TRBJ2-7; tentative D call: TRBD1 (6 bases). CDR3 length: 15 residues. Trimming pared 2 bases from V and 1 base from J, leaving 12 bases between. Per the germline V gene, CDR1 is MNHNS and CDR2 is SASEGT. The CDR3 sequence: CASSERRDKSYEQYF. Written as DNA, the CDR3 is TGTGCCAGCAGTGAACGTCGGGACAAATCCTACGAGCAGTACTTC.

This chain links TRBV9 with TRBJ1-1; D ambiguous. Trimming removed 0 bases at V and 3 bases at J, with 12 bases between. This CDR3 is 15 amino acids long. Per germline, CDR1 SGDLS and CDR2 YYNGEE. In nucleotides, the CDR3 is TGTGCCAGCAGCGTAGCATGGGTCGGGGACACTGAAGCTTTCTTT. Translation: CASSVAWVGDTEAFF.

The V and J genes are TRBV18 and TRBJ1-1, with D perhaps matching TRBD1 (6 bases). Trimming took 6 bases from V and 3 from J, leaving 20 bases between them. The CDR3 length is 16 residues. CDR1 is KGHSH, CDR2 LQKENI, per germline. CDR3 sequence: CASSLYGGGGYTEAFF. Here the CDR3 DNA reads TGTGCCAGCTCGCTATACGGGGGCGGGGGCTACACTGAAGCTTTCTTT.

The V and J genes are TRBV5-5 and TRBJ1-5; D is ambiguous. Germline lookup yields CDR1 SGHKS and CDR2 YYEKEE (reference sequence). V lost 1 base and J lost 6, with 8 bases in between. The CDR3 spans 13 residues. The CDR3 DNA is TGTGCCAGCAGCTTGTCGGGAACTCAGCCCCAGCATTTT. Translated, it gives CASSLSGTQPQHF. Looking up the rest from reference TRBV5-5 and TRBJ1-5 gives the full variable domain: DAGVTQSPTHLIKTRGQQVTLRCSPISGHKSVSWYQQVLGQGPQFIFQYYEKEERGRGNFPDRFSARQFPNYSSELNVNALLLGDSALYLCASSLSGTQPQHFGDGTRLSIL.

The chain joins TRBV6-5 to TRBJ1-1, with D hard to call. V was shortened by 8 bases and J by 0 bases, with 16 bases between the two germline ends. CDR3 length: 15 residues. The germline V gene has CDR1 MNHEY and CDR2 SVGAGI. The CDR3 nucleotides are TGTGCCAGCGGGCCCCGGCGGAGGTTGAACACTGAAGCTTTCTTT. This gives the protein CASGPRRRLNTEAFF.